The clone carrying this TCR beta chain ranks as medium-sized (0.01 to 0.1%). Its antigen is unknown. Full-length variable regions came from constant-region reverse primers plus semi-nested Nested Universal Primer A PCR. TCRdb called the 5' RACE reads again in MiXCR, with one record for every CDR3 protein. In the table there are 10,000 to 15,000 distinct CDR3 sequences, more than 20% of which are singletons. Whole-study results and caveats: Tumor memory CD4+ T cell TCR gene usage clustered with blood and lymph node memory CD4+ cells and lymph node naive CD4+ cells.

CDR3 length: 15 residues. Germline V gene lookup returns CDR1 SGHRS and CDR2 YFSETQ. V was pared by 2 bases and J by 0 bases, with 9 bases between. The V gene is TRBV5-1, the J gene TRBJ2-1, with TRBD1 as a possible D gene (6 bases). The clonotype was recovered from a female donor with breast cancer. Sequenced input: naive CD4+ T cells sorted from blood. The sample's subset: naive CD4+ T cells, CD4+CD45RA+CD25-. In DNA, the CDR3 is TGCGCCAGCAGCTTCGACAGGAGCTCCTACAATGAGCAGTTCTTC. Translation gives CASSFDRSSYNEQFF. The full variable domain, completed using reference TRBV5-1 and TRBJ2-1, is KAGVTQTPRYLIKTRGQQVTLSCSPISGHRSVSWYQQTPGQGLQFLFEYFSETQRNKGNFPGRFSGRQFSNSRSEMNVSTLELGDSALYLCASSFDRSSYNEQFFGPGTRLTVL.